Below are 28 T cell receptor beta chains sequenced from a single sample in a study of beta chain features in type 1 diabetes (dated 2018 in TCRdb). Receptor amplification or capture employed the immunoSEQ multiplex PCR assay. The entire amount of isolated RNA was reverse transcribed using the High Capacity cDNA Reverse Transcription Kit, so the sequenced TCRB transcripts were expressed ones. What TCRdb holds here is the immuneACCESS table cut down to in-frame rearrangements. Part of the clones is not present; checked against another copy, under half of the missing clones reflect an unresolved V gene, and the others are unexplained. The sample table lists hundreds of thousands of clones, less than 15% of them with a count of one. Together, the top ten hold more than 6.5% of the sample. Sequencing input: central memory CD4+ T cells from blood. The origin of the receptors is a man aged 30 to 45 in good health.

This chain uses TRBV30 with TRBJ1-2, with D perhaps TRBD1 (5 bases). V was clipped by 1 base and J by 11 bases, with 11 bases between them. CDR1 is GTSNPN and CDR2 is SVGIG in the germline V gene (reference sequence). The CDR3 has 11 residues. CDR3 sequence (DNA): TGTGCCTGGAGTGCCAGGGTAGAATACACCTTC. This sequence encodes CAWSARVEYTF.

V gene TRBV27 combines with J gene TRBJ2-2; TRBD1 is a possible D gene (6 bases). V shed 10 bases and J shed 6 bases, with 18 bases lying between them. This CDR3 contains 14 residues. Germline V gene lookup returns CDR1 MNHEY and CDR2 SMNVEV (reference sequence). This CDR3 is CANRTGRLAGELFF. CDR3 DNA: TGTGCCAACAGAACAGGGCGGTTGGCCGGGGAGCTGTTTTTT.

This clone was picked up a small number of times. CDR3 coding DNA: TGTGCCAGTAGTGACCACAGGGTCTTGAGCACTGAAGCTTTCTTT. It specifies CASSDHRVLSTEAFF. This chain links TRBV19 with TRBJ1-1; perhaps TRBD1 as D (6 bases). Germline CDR1 and CDR2: LNHDA and SQIVND (reference sequence). Trimming took 5 bases from V and 4 from J, leaving 17 bases between them. This CDR3 has 15 amino acids.

There are a few counts of this clone. The gene calls are TRBV11-2 and TRBJ1-5; D ambiguous. The CDR3 loop spans 12 amino acids. Germline V gives CDR1 SGHAT, CDR2 FQNNGV. Trimming took 7 bases from V and 9 from J, leaving 13 bases between them. In DNA form, the CDR3 reads TGTGCCAGCACCGTAGATATCGGGCCCCAGCATTTT. Translation gives CASTVDIGPQHF.

In this sample, this clone turned up a few times. The genes are TRBV28 and TRBJ1-6; the match to TRBD1 covers 9 bases. Trimming at V came to 7 bases and at J to 10 bases, leaving 11 bases not matched to a gene. The CDR3 totals 15 residues. CDR1 and CDR2 from the germline V gene are MDHEN and SYDVKM. The CDR3 bases are TGTGCCAGCATAAGGTCGGGACAGGGAGGGTCACCCCTCCACTTT. Amino acids: CASIRSGQGGSPLHF.

The table lists this clone with a few counts. This specimen includes other DNA sequences encoding the same CDR3. The DNA for the CDR3 is TGCAGCGTTGAAGGGGGGTTGAACACTGAAGCTTTCTTT. Protein: CSVEGGLNTEAFF. The chain recombines TRBV29-1 with TRBJ1-1; D might be TRBD1 (5 bases). Germline V gene lookup returns CDR1 SQVTM and CDR2 ANQGSEA. Trimming shortened V by 1 base and J by 0 bases, and 6 bases separated the two germline ends. CDR3 length: 13 residues.

V gene TRBV7-3 combines with J gene TRBJ2-1; D not resolved. The germline gives CDR1 SGHTA, CDR2 FQGTGA. The CDR3 totals 13 residues. Trimming stripped 5 bases from V and 12 bases from J, with 17 bases between. CDR3 region: CASSLTEKSLQFF. The CDR3 DNA sequence: TGTGCCAGCAGCCTGACTGAAAAGTCCCTGCAGTTCTTC.

This clone was seen only a few times. The genes are TRBV11-2 and TRBJ2-3, with 11 bases fitting TRBD2. Germline CDR1 SGHAT, CDR2 FQNNGV. The CDR3 spans 15 residues. The V gene end was trimmed by 4 bases and the J gene end by 6 bases; junction bases not matched to a gene: 6. CDR3 region: CASSSSSGRFDTQYF. The CDR3 coding sequence is TGTGCCAGCAGCTCATCTAGCGGGAGGTTCGATACGCAGTATTTT.

The rearrangement joins TRBV7-2 to TRBJ1-1, with no clear D. The germline V gene encodes CDR1 SGHTA and CDR2 FQGNSA. Trimming stripped 5 bases from V and 1 base from J, with 11 bases between. The CDR3 covers 14 residues. As DNA, the CDR3 is TGTGCCAGCAGCCGCCTTTCAGGGAACACTGAAGCTTTCTTT. Its protein is CASSRLSGNTEAFF.

In this sample, this clone turned up a few times. The rearrangement joins TRBV7-2 to TRBJ1-5; 9 nucleotides align to TRBD1. The CDR3 has 17 residues. V lost 3 bases to trimming and J lost 8 bases; unmatched junction nucleotides: 14. Germline V gene data show CDR1 as SGHTA and CDR2 as FQGNSA. The chain's CDR3 is CASSLDGTGSPREPQHF. The CDR3 nucleotides read TGTGCCAGCAGCTTGGACGGGACAGGGTCACCAAGGGAGCCCCAGCATTTT.

This chain joins TRBV5-1 and TRBJ2-2, with 7 bases matching TRBD1. Germline V CDR1 and CDR2: SGHRS, YFSETQ. Trimming removed 0 bases from V and 5 bases from J; junction bases left unmatched: 4. CDR3 length: 15 residues. CDR3 DNA: TGCGCCAGCAGCTTGGTACAGGGGTTAACCGGGGAGCTGTTTTTT. It encodes CASSLVQGLTGELFF.

This clone was counted a few times. The chain carries TRBV5-1 and TRBJ2-2, with D possibly being TRBD2 (6 bases). The CDR3 consists of 14 residues. CDR1 is SGHRS, CDR2 YFSETQ, per germline. Trimming removed 1 base at V and 4 bases at J, with 8 bases between. CDR3 nucleotide sequence: TGCGCCAGCAGCTTGTACGGGGGCACCGGGGAGCTGTTTTTT. Translating it yields CASSLYGGTGELFF. The full variable domain, completed using reference TRBV5-1 and TRBJ2-2, is KAGVTQTPRYLIKTRGQQVTLSCSPISGHRSVSWYQQTPGQGLQFLFEYFSETQRNKGNFPGRFSGRQFSNSRSEMNVSTLELGDSALYLCASSLYGGTGELFFGEGSRLTVL.

This clone was detected a few times. V and J are TRBV29-1 and TRBJ1-1; no definite D call. V lost 5 bases to trimming and J lost 8 bases, with 12 bases between them. This CDR3 is 11 amino acids long. Looked up from germline, CDR1 is SQVTM and CDR2 is ANQGSEA. CDR3 in amino acids: CSVQGKVEAFF. CDR3 in DNA: TGCAGCGTTCAAGGGAAAGTGGAAGCTTTCTTT.

V and J are TRBV6-1 and TRBJ1-5; tentatively, D is TRBD1 (6 bases). V gave up 4 bases and J gave up 3 bases, with 16 bases separating them. CDR3 size: 16 residues. The V gene's germline CDR1 is MNHNS and CDR2 SASEGT. Here the CDR3 reads CASSGLRGFNNQPQHF. The DNA for the CDR3 is TGTGCCAGCAGTGGACTAAGGGGGTTTAACAATCAGCCCCAGCATTTT.

This chain uses TRBV7-2 with TRBJ2-1; TRBD2 agrees at 9 bases. With V trimmed by 5 bases and J by 7 bases, 12 bases remained unmatched. CDR1 and CDR2 from the germline V gene are SGHTA and FQGNSA. This CDR3 has 16 residues. The CDR3 nucleotides read TGTGCCAGCAGCCACGAACTAGCGGGCCCTAGGAATGAGCAGTTCTTC. This sequence encodes CASSHELAGPRNEQFF.

This clone has more than one count but fewer than ten. The chain is built from TRBV7-2 and TRBJ1-5, with D perhaps TRBD1 (6 bases). In germline, CDR1 is SGHTA, CDR2 FQGNSA. Trimming removed 5 bases at V and 9 bases at J, with 17 bases between. The CDR3 runs to 14 residues. The CDR3 protein is CASSPGTISRPQHF. In DNA, the CDR3 is TGTGCCAGCAGCCCCGGGACAATTTCTCGGCCCCAGCATTTT.

This clone has a count of ten or more. The chain has TRBV28 and TRBJ1-1; D is ambiguous. CDR3 length: 12 residues. V was cut by 3 bases and J by 4 bases, with 6 bases left in between. CDR1 and CDR2 (germline): MDHEN, SYDVKM. CDR3 nucleotide sequence: TGTGCCAGCAGTTTTAGGGCCACTGAAGCTTTCTTT. Protein sequence: CASSFRATEAFF.

This clone has only a few counts. This rearrangement joins TRBV2 to TRBJ1-5; 7 positions agree with TRBD1. The CDR3 is 15 residues long. V gave up 2 bases and J gave up 11 bases; unmatched junction bases: 12. The germline V gene encodes CDR1 SNHLY and CDR2 FYNNEI. The CDR3 region is CASSETQGVTRTQHF. The CDR3 DNA sequence: TGTGCCAGCAGTGAAACCCAGGGGGTGACGAGGACCCAGCATTTT.

This clone was seen more than once but under ten times. The chain is built from TRBV6-5 and TRBJ1-3; D gene uncertain. Germline V lookup: CDR1 MNHEY, CDR2 SVGAGI. This CDR3 region has 15 residues. Deletions cut 5 bases from V and 0 bases from J, with 11 bases between. The CDR3: CASSAYLSSGNTIYF. DNA for the CDR3: TGTGCCAGCAGTGCCTACTTAAGCTCTGGAAACACCATATATTTT.

The chain uses TRBV11-3 and TRBJ2-3; no definite D call. CDR1 and CDR2 (germline): SGHNT, YENEEA. This CDR3 is built from 15 residues. Trimming shortened V by 3 bases and J by 0 bases, and 10 bases separated the two germline ends. CDR3: CASSLRPRSTDTQYF. For the CDR3, the DNA is TGTGCCAGCAGCTTGAGGCCCAGGAGCACAGATACGCAGTATTTT.

This clone appeared a few times. This chain uses TRBV7-2 with TRBJ2-7; TRBD1 is a possible D gene (6 bases). Trimming stripped 5 bases from V and 1 base from J, with 12 bases between. The germline V gene has CDR1 SGHTA and CDR2 FQGNSA. This CDR3 is built from 14 residues. Written as DNA, the CDR3 is TGTGCCAGCAGCGGACACAGGGATTCCTACGAGCAGTACGTC. Translating it yields CASSGHRDSYEQYV.

The gene calls are TRBV18 and TRBJ1-1, with TRBD1 as a possible D gene (5 bases). Germline assignment: CDR1 KGHSH and CDR2 LQKENI. With 0 bases removed from V and 1 base from J, the gap between germline ends came to 6 bases. This CDR3 has 14 residues. This CDR3 is CASSPPTANTEAFF. DNA for the CDR3: TGTGCCAGCTCACCACCGACAGCGAACACTGAAGCTTTCTTT.

This rearrangement joins TRBV11-1 to TRBJ2-1; D call uncertain. The CDR3 runs 14 residues. Germline V lookup: CDR1 SGHAT, CDR2 FQDESV (reference sequence). V lost 7 bases to trimming and J lost 0 bases, with 10 bases between them. CDR3 in amino acids: CASTGLSSYNEQFF. For the CDR3, the DNA is TGTGCCAGCACTGGGCTCAGCTCCTACAATGAGCAGTTCTTC. Complete variable domain (other parts from reference TRBV11-1 and TRBJ2-1): EAEVAQSPRYKITEKSQAVAFWCDPISGHATLYWYRQILGQGPELLVQFQDESVVDDSQLPKDRFSAERLKGVDSTLKIQPAELGDSAMYLCASTGLSSYNEQFFGPGTRLTVL.

The chain is built from TRBV2 and TRBJ1-1; TRBD1 might be the D (5 bases). Germline values: CDR1 SNHLY, CDR2 FYNNEI. The length of the CDR3 is 14 residues. The CDR3 bases are TGTGTCTTGACAGCTGGGCGTTTGAACACTGAAGCTTTCTTT. Protein product: CVLTAGRLNTEAFF.

This clone was counted only a few times. Other DNA sequences in the sample encode the same CDR3. This rearrangement joins TRBV7-2 to TRBJ2-7; the D is unclear. V shed 1 base and J shed 4 bases, with 11 bases lying between them. Per the germline V gene, CDR1 is SGHTA and CDR2 is FQGNSA. The CDR3 loop spans 14 amino acids. CDR3 nucleotide sequence: TGTGCCAGCAGCTTAGACGGCCTGGGTTACGAGCAGTACTTC. It is translated as CASSLDGLGYEQYF.

J is TRBJ1-5 and V is TRBV4-1; 7 nucleotides agree with TRBD1. V lost 4 bases and J lost 0; bases outside the gene matches: 6. Per the germline V gene, CDR1 is MGHRA and CDR2 is YSYEKL. This CDR3 has 16 residues. CDR3: CASSPLGTVSNQPQHF. CDR3 sequence (DNA): TGCGCCAGCAGCCCCCTCGGGACAGTTAGCAATCAGCCCCAGCATTTT.

This chain links TRBV30 with TRBJ2-1; 9 bases align to TRBD2. The CDR3 covers 15 residues. Germline lookup yields CDR1 GTSNPN and CDR2 SVGIG (reference sequence). Unmatched junction bases numbered 8, after V lost 3 bases and J lost 5 bases. The CDR3: CAWSPLASGNNEQFF. DNA for the CDR3: TGTGCCTGGAGCCCGCTTGCTAGCGGGAACAATGAGCAGTTCTTC.

This sequence joins TRBV7-8 and TRBJ1-4; D may be TRBD1 (5 bases). Germline CDR1 and CDR2: SGHVS and FQNEAQ. Between the trimmed V and J ends, which lost 3 bases and 4 bases, there was a span of 9 bases. The CDR3 has 14 residues. Written as DNA, the CDR3 is TGTGCCAGCAGCTTGACTGGGGGTAATGAAAAACTGTTTTTT. This translates into CASSLTGGNEKLFF. Drawing the rest from reference TRBV7-8 and TRBJ1-4, the complete variable domain is GAGVSQSPRYKVAKRGQDVALRCDPISGHVSLFWYQQALGQGPEFLTYFQNEAQLDKSGLPSDRFFAERPEGSVSTLKIQRTQQEDSAVYLCASSLTGGNEKLFFGSGTQLSVL.